This record covers a single T cell receptor (beta chain). In the original analysis: From reference gene primer amplification, estimates of nucleated cell counts were derived. Clones were read by immunoSEQ multiplex PCR, and TCRdb kept only the in-frame ones, dropping some. The DNA gave D and trimming, while V, J and clone size come from that table. The sample shows 53,000 or so clones, 77% of them seen only once. These data belong to a study of blood T cell repertoires in COVID-19. The wider study: Samples of COVID-19 (acute and convalescent) were obtained from the United States, Italy and Spain. PBMCs, B-cell-depleted T cells, or T cells provided the cDNA or gDNA that made up the material.

This TCR was sampled from a man aged 70 or older with active or convalescent COVID-19. Source material: peripheral blood.

The CDR3 DNA follows: TGTGCCAGCAGGCCGACCGGGGGACCGAACACTGAAGCTTTCTTT. Translating it yields CASRPTGGPNTEAFF. The chain is built from TRBV2 and TRBJ1-1, with a weak D call TRBD1 (5 bases). Trimming removed 6 bases from V and 1 base from J, with 15 bases in between. The CDR3 length is 15 residues. The germline gives CDR1 SNHLY, CDR2 FYNNEI. Full variable domain (outside the CDR3, taken from reference TRBV2 and TRBJ1-1): EPEVTQTPSHQVTQMGQEVILRCVPISNHLYFYWYRQILGQKVEFLVSFYNNEISEKSEIFDDQFSVERPDGSNFTLKIRSTKLEDSAMYFCASRPTGGPNTEAFFGQGTRLTVV.